This T cell receptor beta chain was identified during a study of T cell repertoires in cytomegalovirus infection. Whole-study context: Well-studied HLA-B-restricted epitopes and recently identified HLA-C-restricted epitopes of CMV were both used in the study.

CDR1 and CDR2 from the germline V gene are DFQATT and SNEGSKA (reference sequence). Trimming took off 7 bases at V and 15 bases at J, with 25 bases between the two ends. This CDR3 is built from 13 residues. This clonotype showed up just a few times. The antigen is not known. General observations from the study: Based on cumulative public TCR beta family frequency, carriers of CMV plus the relevant HLA were identified. The ex vivo response was dominated by HLA-C-restricted CMV-specific TCR beta clonotypes.

TCRdb fed the reads into MiXCR, producing one record per CDR3 protein. The profile shows a few hundred thousand distinct CDR3 sequences, about 35% of them singletons. This clonotype was obtained from a human donor in good health (CMV status not recorded). Some clones in this sample may be carry-over from other donors' samples. This specimen was cultured PBMCs, taken from culture after CMV antigen stimulation. This chain links TRBV20-1 with TRBJ2-1; possible D gene TRBD1, 5 bases. As DNA, the CDR3 is TGCAGTGTCGTTCCCCCAGGCAGGGAAATGCGGTTCTTC. Its translation is CSVVPPGREMRFF.